Presented here are 10 T cell receptor beta chains from one specimen sequenced in a study of a mutant IDH1 vaccine in newly diagnosed glioma. Their antigens remain unidentified. Measured with immunoSEQ multiplex PCR; TCRdb has only the in-frame clones, and not every one. The data show almost 85,000 clones, roughly 85% seen once. This sample's time point: week 23, last vaccination. Vaccination used 300 ug of mutant IDH1 20-mer peptide per dose, with topical imiquimod. The sequenced sample was PBMCs, obtained from a glioma patient whose treatment included an IDH1 peptide vaccine. Receptor source: a man aged 25 to 45 with glioma. Some clones in this sample may be carry-over from other donors' samples.

The chain uses TRBV5-1 and TRBJ1-2; tentatively, D is TRBD1 (5 bases). Germline CDR1 reads SGHRS; CDR2 reads YFSETQ. V was shortened by 0 bases and J by 7 bases, with 13 bases between the two germline ends. The CDR3 runs 14 residues. DNA of the CDR3: TGCGCCAGCAGCTTGGAGCGGGGCTTGGGTGGCTACACCTTC. It yields the protein CASSLERGLGGYTF.

This clone was found a few times. The genes are TRBV29-1 and TRBJ2-7, with D perhaps matching TRBD2 (5 bases). This CDR3 comprises 15 residues. V was pared by 4 bases and J by 4 bases, with 20 bases between. Looked up from germline, CDR1 is SQVTM and CDR2 is ANQGSEA. CDR3 nucleotides: TGCAGCGTTGTCCCCTCGTTGGGAGAGGGATACGAGCAGTACTTC. It yields the protein CSVVPSLGEGYEQYF.

This rearrangement joins TRBV7-2 to TRBJ1-4, with a possible D match to TRBD1 (5 bases). Germline values: CDR1 SGHTA, CDR2 FQGNSA. V was shortened by 4 bases and J by 10 bases, with 16 bases between the two germline ends. CDR3 length equals 14 residues. The CDR3 protein is CASSWEGSSGKLFF. In DNA, the CDR3 is TGTGCCAGCAGCTGGGAGGGGTCGTCTGGAAAACTGTTTTTT.

This clone occurred a few times. CDR3 region: CAWSVAAPRYGYTF. CDR3 coding DNA: TGTGCCTGGAGTGTAGCGGCACCCCGCTATGGCTACACCTTC. V gene TRBV30 combines with J gene TRBJ1-2, with D uncertain. CDR3 length equals 14 residues. From germline, CDR1 is GTSNPN and CDR2 SVGIG (reference sequence). The V end was cut by 0 bases, the J end by 4 bases, with 12 bases between.

This chain links TRBV2 with TRBJ2-7, with D possibly TRBD1 on 5 matching bases. Per the germline V gene, CDR1 is SNHLY and CDR2 is FYNNEI. V was clipped by 7 bases and J by 1 base, with 14 bases between them. The CDR3 extends over 14 amino acids. CDR3 nucleotide sequence: TGTGCCAGCATGAGGCAGGGATGGTCCTACGAGCAGTACTTC. It yields the protein CASMRQGWSYEQYF.

The chain links TRBV11-2 to TRBJ2-1, with 7 bases aligning to TRBD1. This CDR3 is built from 14 residues. Trimming cost V 4 bases and J 8 bases; bases outside gene matches: 8. CDR1 and CDR2 from the germline V gene are SGHAT and FQNNGV. CDR3 residues: CASSSLATGHEQFF. CDR3 coding DNA: TGTGCCAGCAGCTCCCTTGCGACAGGGCATGAGCAGTTCTTC.

The chain links TRBV7-3 to TRBJ1-1; a possible D gene is TRBD1 (5 bases). The CDR3 is 13 amino acids. V gave up 4 bases and J gave up 7 bases, with 13 bases separating them. The V gene's germline CDR1 is SGHTA and CDR2 FQGTGA. The CDR3 loop is CASSSMVRGEAFF. Written as DNA, the CDR3 is TGTGCCAGCAGCTCCATGGTAAGGGGTGAAGCTTTCTTT.

The gene calls are TRBV30 and TRBJ1-4; no clear D. Germline V gene sequence: CDR1 GTSNPN, CDR2 SVGIG (reference sequence). This CDR3 comprises 13 residues. Trimming removed 0 bases from V and 10 bases from J, with 12 bases in between. The CDR3 loop reads CAWSVLVRGKLFF. The CDR3 DNA sequence: TGTGCCTGGAGTGTATTGGTCCGAGGAAAACTGTTTTTT.

This clone has more than one count but fewer than ten. The chain employs TRBV5-6 and TRBJ2-1; D tentatively reads TRBD1 or TRBD2 (5 bases each). The germline V gene has CDR1 SGHDT and CDR2 YYEEEE. The germline V and J ends were trimmed by 7 bases and 9 bases, with 20 bases remaining between them. The CDR3 contains 14 residues. CDR3 nucleotide sequence: TGTGCCAGCTCACTAGGGCTGTGGGGCATTGAGCAGTTCTTC. This sequence encodes CASSLGLWGIEQFF.

This clone has only a few counts. This sequence joins TRBV27 and TRBJ1-1; unclear D gene. This CDR3 has 11 amino acids. Germline V lookup: CDR1 MNHEY, CDR2 SMNVEV (reference sequence). Trimming cost V 4 bases and J 5 bases, with 5 bases left between them. The CDR3 loop is CASSSGTEAFF. The CDR3 nucleotides read TGTGCCAGCAGTTCGGGGACTGAAGCTTTCTTT.